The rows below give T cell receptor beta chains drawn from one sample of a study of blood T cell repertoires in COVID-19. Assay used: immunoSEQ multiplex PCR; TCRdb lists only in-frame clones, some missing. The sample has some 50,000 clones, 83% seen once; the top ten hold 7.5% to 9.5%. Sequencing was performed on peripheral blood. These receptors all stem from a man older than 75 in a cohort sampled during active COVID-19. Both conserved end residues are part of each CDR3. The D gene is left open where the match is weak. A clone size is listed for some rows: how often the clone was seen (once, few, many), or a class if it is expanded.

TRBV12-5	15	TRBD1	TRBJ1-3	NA	CASGETGLPGNTIYF	TGTGCTAGTGGTGAGACAGGGCTTCCAGGAAACACCATATATTTT
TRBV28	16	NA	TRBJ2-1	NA	CASSFVGTWTYNEQFF	TGTGCCAGCAGTTTCGTTGGGACATGGACGTACAATGAGCAGTTCTTC
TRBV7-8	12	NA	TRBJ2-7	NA	CASSLDRGEQYF	TGTGCCAGCAGCTTAGATAGGGGCGAGCAGTACTTC
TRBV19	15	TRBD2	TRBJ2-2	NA	CASSIGGVSAGELFF	TGTGCCAGTAGTATCGGGGGGGTTAGCGCCGGGGAGCTGTTTTTT
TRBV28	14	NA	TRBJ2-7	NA	CASSSLQSSYEQYF	TGTGCCAGCAGTTCTTTGCAGTCCTCCTACGAGCAGTACTTC
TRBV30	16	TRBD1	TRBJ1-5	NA	CAWGDRARTGNQPQHF	TGTGCCTGGGGAGACAGGGCTCGGACGGGCAATCAGCCCCAGCATTTT
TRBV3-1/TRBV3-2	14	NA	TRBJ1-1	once	CASSFRSRNTEAFF	TGTGCCAGCAGCTTCCGAAGTAGGAACACTGAAGCTTTCTTT
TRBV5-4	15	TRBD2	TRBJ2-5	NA	CASSWTSGEQETQYF	TGTGCCAGCAGCTGGACTAGCGGGGAACAAGAGACCCAGTACTTC
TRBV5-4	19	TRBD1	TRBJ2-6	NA	CASSFGRDRALSGANVLTF	TGTGCCAGCAGCTTTGGGAGGGACAGGGCCTTATCTGGGGCCAACGTCCTGACTTTC
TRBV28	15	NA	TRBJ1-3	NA	CASSSLAGSGNTIYF	TGTGCCAGCAGTTCTCTGGCAGGCTCTGGAAACACCATATATTTT
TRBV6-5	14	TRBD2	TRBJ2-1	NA	CASSLAGGGNEQFF	TGTGCCAGCAGTTTGGCGGGAGGTGGCAATGAGCAGTTCTTC
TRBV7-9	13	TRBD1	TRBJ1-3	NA	CASSLGQGNTIYF	TGTGCCAGCAGCTTGGGACAGGGAAACACCATATATTTT
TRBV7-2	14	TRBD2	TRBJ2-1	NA	CASALVAGGNEQFF	TGTGCCAGCGCCCTGGTAGCGGGAGGCAATGAGCAGTTCTTC
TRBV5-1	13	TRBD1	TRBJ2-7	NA	CASSLGQGGKQYF	TGCGCCAGCAGCTTAGGACAGGGTGGAAAGCAGTACTTC
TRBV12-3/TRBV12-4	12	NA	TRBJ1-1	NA	CASSPGKGTAFF	TGTGCCAGCAGCCCCGGGAAGGGAACGGCTTTCTTT
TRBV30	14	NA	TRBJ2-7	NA	CAWSRLANSYEQYF	TGTGCCTGGAGTCGGCTAGCGAACTCCTACGAGCAGTACTTC
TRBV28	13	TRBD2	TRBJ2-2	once	CLTKRGGTGELFF	TGCTTGACTAAGCGGGGGGGAACCGGGGAGCTGTTTTTT
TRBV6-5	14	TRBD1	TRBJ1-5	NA	CASGPGQGNQPQHF	TGTGCCAGCGGACCGGGACAGGGGAACCAGCCCCAGCATTTT
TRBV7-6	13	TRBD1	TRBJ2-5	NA	CASSLGQGETQYF	TGTGCCAGCAGCCTTGGACAGGGAGAGACCCAGTACTTC
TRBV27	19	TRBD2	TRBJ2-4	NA	CASSIWSGSIPQAKNIQYF	TGTGCCAGCAGTATATGGAGCGGGAGCATCCCCCAGGCCAAAAACATTCAGTACTTC
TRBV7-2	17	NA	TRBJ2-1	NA	CASSFLLDLSSYNEQFF	TGTGCCAGCAGCTTCCTGCTGGACTTAAGCTCCTACAATGAGCAGTTCTTC
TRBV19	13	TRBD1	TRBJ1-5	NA	CASGQGFNQPQHF	TGTGCCAGCGGACAGGGGTTCAATCAGCCCCAGCATTTT
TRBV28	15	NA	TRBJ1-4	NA	CASSLMGPMGEKLFF	TGTGCCAGCAGTTTAATGGGCCCAATGGGTGAAAAACTGTTTTTT
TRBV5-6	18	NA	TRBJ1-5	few	CASSLGFARTHSNQPQHF	TGTGCCAGCAGCTTGGGATTCGCCAGAACCCATAGCAATCAGCCCCAGCATTTT
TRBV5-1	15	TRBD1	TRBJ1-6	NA	CASSPGQVDISPLHF	TGCGCCAGCAGCCCAGGACAGGTGGACATTTCACCCCTCCACTTT
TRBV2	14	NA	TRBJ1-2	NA	CASSEFGQARGYTF	TGTGCCAGCAGTGAATTCGGCCAGGCCCGGGGCTACACCTTC
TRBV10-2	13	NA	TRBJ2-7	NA	CASSESLWTWKYF	TGCGCCAGCAGTGAGTCCCTTTGGACATGGAAATACTTC
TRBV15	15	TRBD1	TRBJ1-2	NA	CATSTGTGISYGYTF	TGTGCCACCAGCACCGGGACAGGGATTTCCTATGGCTACACCTTC
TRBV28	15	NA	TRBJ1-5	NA	CASSLGGKRNQPQHF	TGTGCCAGCAGTTTAGGGGGGAAGCGCAATCAGCCCCAGCATTTT
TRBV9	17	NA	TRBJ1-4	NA	CASSVGVGRATNEKLFF	TGTGCCAGCAGCGTAGGAGTAGGGAGAGCAACTAATGAAAAACTGTTTTTT
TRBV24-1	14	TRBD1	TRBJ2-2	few	CATAGQGGTGELFF	TGTGCCACCGCGGGACAGGGGGGCACCGGGGAGCTGTTTTTT
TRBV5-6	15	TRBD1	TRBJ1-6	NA	CASSLLDRHNSPLHF	TGTGCCAGCAGCTTACTGGACAGGCATAATTCACCCCTCCACTTT
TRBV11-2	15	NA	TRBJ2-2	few	CASSLGQGPTGELFF	TGTGCCAGCAGCTTAGGTCAGGGGCCGACCGGGGAGCTGTTTTTT
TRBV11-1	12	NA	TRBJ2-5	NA	CASSSGGETQYF	TGTGCCAGCAGCTCAGGCGGGGAGACCCAGTACTTC
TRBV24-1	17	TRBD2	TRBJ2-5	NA	CATSSDWGSGRPETQYF	TGTGCCACCAGTTCCGACTGGGGTAGCGGGAGGCCGGAGACCCAGTACTTC
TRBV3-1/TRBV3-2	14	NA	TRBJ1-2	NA	CASSPSGQLYGYTF	TGTGCCAGCAGCCCATCCGGACAGCTCTATGGCTACACCTTC
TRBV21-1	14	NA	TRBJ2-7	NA	CASSRRGNSYEQYF	TGTGCCAGCAGCCGCCGGGGGAACTCCTACGAGCAGTACTTC
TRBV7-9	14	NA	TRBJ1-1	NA	CASSFTGLNTEAFF	TGTGCCAGCAGCTTCACGGGATTGAACACTGAAGCTTTCTTT
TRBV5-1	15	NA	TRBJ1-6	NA	CASSLALGRGSPLHF	TGCGCCAGCAGCTTGGCGCTGGGGAGAGGCTCACCCCTCCACTTT
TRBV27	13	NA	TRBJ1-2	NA	CASSLTAGYGYTF	TGTGCCAGCAGTCTCACGGCAGGGTATGGCTACACCTTC
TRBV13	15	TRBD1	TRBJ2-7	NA	CASSLAAGGRYEQYF	TGTGCCAGCAGCTTAGCGGCAGGGGGTAGGTACGAGCAGTACTTC
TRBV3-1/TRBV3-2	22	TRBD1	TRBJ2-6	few	CASSQDWFSKTGDFSGANVLTF	TGTGCCAGCAGCCAAGATTGGTTTAGCAAAACAGGGGATTTCTCTGGGGCCAACGTCCTGACTTTC
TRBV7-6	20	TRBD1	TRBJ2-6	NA	CASSSGTGDYFSSGANVLTF	TGTGCCAGCAGCTCCGGGACAGGGGATTATTTTTCCTCTGGGGCCAACGTCCTGACTTTC
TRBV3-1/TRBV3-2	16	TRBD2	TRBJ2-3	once	CASSPGGGPRTDTQYF	TGTGCCAGCAGCCCAGGCGGGGGTCCCCGCACAGATACGCAGTATTTT
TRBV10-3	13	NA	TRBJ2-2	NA	CAISDRLTGELFF	TGTGCCATCAGTGATCGGTTAACCGGGGAGCTGTTTTTT
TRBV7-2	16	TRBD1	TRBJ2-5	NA	CASSLWTGAYQETQYF	TGTGCCAGCAGCCTTTGGACAGGGGCCTATCAAGAGACCCAGTACTTC
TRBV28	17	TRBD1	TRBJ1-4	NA	CASRSPTGRPTNEKLFF	TGTGCCAGCAGATCTCCGACAGGGCGACCAACTAATGAAAAACTGTTTTTT
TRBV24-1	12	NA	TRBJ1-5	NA	CATSVSGEPQHF	TGTGCCACCAGTGTTTCAGGGGAGCCCCAGCATTTT
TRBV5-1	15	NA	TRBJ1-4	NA	CASSLVGSTNEKLFF	TGCGCCAGCAGCTTGGTTGGCAGTACTAATGAAAAACTGTTTTTT
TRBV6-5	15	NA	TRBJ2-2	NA	CATVGVGVNTGELFF	TGTGCCACCGTAGGAGTAGGGGTGAACACCGGGGAGCTGTTTTTT
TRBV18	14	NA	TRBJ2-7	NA	CASSRGLASYEQYF	TGTGCCAGCTCACGGGGACTGGCCTCCTACGAGCAGTACTTC
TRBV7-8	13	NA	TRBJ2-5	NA	CASSRSPQETQYF	TGTGCCAGCAGCCGATCCCCACAAGAGACCCAGTACTTC
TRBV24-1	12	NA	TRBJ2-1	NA	CATSVNSNEQFF	TGTGCCACCAGTGTTAACTCCAATGAGCAGTTCTTC
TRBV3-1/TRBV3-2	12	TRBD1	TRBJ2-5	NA	CASSQDQQGPDF	TGTGCCAGCAGCCAAGATCAACAGGGGCCGGACTTC
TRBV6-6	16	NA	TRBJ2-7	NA	CASSYSTYSNSYEQYF	TGTGCCAGCAGTTACTCGACATACAGCAACTCCTACGAGCAGTACTTC
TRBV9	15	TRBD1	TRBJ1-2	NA	CASSGRGSVHYGYTF	TGTGCCAGCAGTGGCAGGGGGAGTGTTCACTATGGCTACACCTTC